Reported below is one T cell receptor beta chain. Its matching antigen is unknown. Trimming shortened V by 0 bases and J by 4 bases, and 6 bases separated the two germline ends. The germline V gene has CDR1 SGDLS and CDR2 YYNGEE. The CDR3 covers 13 residues. Primers included in the PCR were 60 Vbeta and 13 Jbeta primers. Clones were sequenced by immunoSEQ multiplex PCR, and TCRdb holds only the in-frame ones, with some missing. The sample holds 99,000 or so clones, less than 85% seen once. The record originates from a study of cytomegalovirus exposure and HLA in healthy donors. Looking at the study overall: Some 87 million unique TCRs from HLA-typed donors were held in an early release of data. Study observations and caveats: The study listed roughly 160 cytomegalovirus-associated TCR beta chains.

The sequenced sample was PBMCs. This rearrangement joins TRBV9 to TRBJ2-3; D remains ambiguous. The clonotype was recovered from a man aged 40-50 years in good health and CMV-seropositive. Written as DNA, the CDR3 is TGTGCCAGCAGCGTAGGGCCAGCAGATACGCAGTATTTT. It encodes CASSVGPADTQYF.